This T cell receptor beta chain originates from a study of T cell responses to AZD1222 COVID-19 vaccine. Generated by immunoSEQ multiplex PCR, the TCRdb table keeps only in-frame clones and is missing some. The repertoire holds about 150,000 clones, with roughly 90% as singletons. V lost 0 bases to trimming and J lost 9 bases, with 7 bases between them. CDR3 length: 11 amino acids. Germline V gene sequence: CDR1 DFQATT, CDR2 SNEGSKA (reference sequence). The chain couples TRBV20-1 to TRBJ2-3, with TRBD2 as a possible D gene (5 bases). Material: peripheral blood, obtained 28 days after the second AZD1222 dose. The sequence was obtained from an adult who received the AZD1222 COVID-19 vaccine. CDR3: CSARDERTQYF. The CDR3 DNA sequence: TGCAGTGCTAGAGATGAGCGGACGCAGTATTTT.